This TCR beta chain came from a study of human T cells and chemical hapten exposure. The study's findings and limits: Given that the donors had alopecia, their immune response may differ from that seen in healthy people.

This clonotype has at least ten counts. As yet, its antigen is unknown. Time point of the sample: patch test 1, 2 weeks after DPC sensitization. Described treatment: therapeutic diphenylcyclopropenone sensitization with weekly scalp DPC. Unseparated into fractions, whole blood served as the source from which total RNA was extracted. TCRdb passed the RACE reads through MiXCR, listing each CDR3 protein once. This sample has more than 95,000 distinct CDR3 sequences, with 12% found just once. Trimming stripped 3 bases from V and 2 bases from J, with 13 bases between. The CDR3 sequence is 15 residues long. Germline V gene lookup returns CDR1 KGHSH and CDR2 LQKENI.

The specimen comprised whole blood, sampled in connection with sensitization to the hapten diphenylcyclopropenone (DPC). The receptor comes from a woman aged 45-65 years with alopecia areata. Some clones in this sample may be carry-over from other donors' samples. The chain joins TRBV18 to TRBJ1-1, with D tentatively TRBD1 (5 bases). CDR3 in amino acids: CASSPGRADNTEAFF. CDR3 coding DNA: TGTGCCAGCTCACCTGGCAGGGCAGACAACACTGAAGCTTTCTTT.